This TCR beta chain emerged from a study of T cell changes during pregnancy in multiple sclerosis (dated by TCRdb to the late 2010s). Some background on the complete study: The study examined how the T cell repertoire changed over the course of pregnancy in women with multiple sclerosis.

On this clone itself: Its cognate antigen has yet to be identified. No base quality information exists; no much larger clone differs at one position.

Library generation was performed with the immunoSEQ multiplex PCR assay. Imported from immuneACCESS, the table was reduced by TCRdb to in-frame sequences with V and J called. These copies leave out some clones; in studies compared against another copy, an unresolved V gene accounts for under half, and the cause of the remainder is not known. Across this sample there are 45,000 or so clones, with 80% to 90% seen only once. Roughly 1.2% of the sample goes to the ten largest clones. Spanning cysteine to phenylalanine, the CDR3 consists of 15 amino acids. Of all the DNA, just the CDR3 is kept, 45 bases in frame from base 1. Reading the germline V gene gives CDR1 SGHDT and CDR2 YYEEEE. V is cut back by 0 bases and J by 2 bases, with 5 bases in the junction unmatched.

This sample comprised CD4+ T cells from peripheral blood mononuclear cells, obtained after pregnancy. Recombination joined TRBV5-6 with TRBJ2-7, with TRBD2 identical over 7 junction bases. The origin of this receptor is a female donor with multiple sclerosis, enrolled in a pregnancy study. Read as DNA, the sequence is TGTGCCAGCAGCTTGGGGCCGGGAGGTACCTACGAGCAGTACTTC. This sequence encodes CASSLGPGGTYEQYF. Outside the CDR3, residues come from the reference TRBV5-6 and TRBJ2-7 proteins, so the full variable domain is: DAGVTQSPTHLIKTRGQQVTLRCSPKSGHDTVSWYQQALGQGPQFIFQYYEEEERQRGNFPDRFSGHQFPNYSSELNVNALLLGDSALYLCASSLGPGGTYEQYFGPGTRLTVT.